Below, 17 T cell receptor beta chains from the same sample are listed, as sequenced in a study of early T cells in non-severe SARS-CoV-2 infection. TCRdb reprocessed the 5' RACE reads via MiXCR and lists one record per CDR3 protein. Among over 60,000 distinct CDR3 sequences listed, roughly a tenth were seen once. The sample consisted of whole blood, taken at baseline. All receptors come from an adult who was a healthcare worker with PCR-confirmed SARS-CoV-2 infection or an uninfected control (not recorded which).

The chain combines TRBV7-9 with TRBJ1-1, with D unresolved. The germline V gene encodes CDR1 SEHNR and CDR2 FQNEAQ (reference sequence). The CDR3 length is 14 residues. V was trimmed by 2 bases and J by 5 bases, leaving 12 bases between them. The CDR3 protein is CASSLPGGDTEAFF. The DNA of the CDR3 is TGTGCCAGCAGCTTACCAGGCGGAGATACTGAAGCTTTCTTT.

In its sample, this clonotype was seen a few times. This rearrangement joins TRBV5-1 to TRBJ2-3; tentative D call: TRBD1 (6 bases). Per the germline V gene, CDR1 is SGHRS and CDR2 is YFSETQ. This CDR3 comprises 13 residues. V was trimmed by 0 bases and J by 4 bases, leaving 6 bases between them. The CDR3 sequence is CASSLEGADTQYF. The CDR3 DNA sequence: TGCGCCAGCAGCTTGGAGGGGGCAGATACGCAGTATTTT.

The chain joins TRBV20-1 to TRBJ1-2; TRBD1 aligns across 7 bases. The CDR3 runs 13 residues. Unmatched junction bases numbered 6, after V lost 5 bases and J lost 3 bases. Germline assignment: CDR1 DFQATT and CDR2 SNEGSKA (reference sequence). The CDR3 loop is CSAYNRGDYGYTF. As DNA, the CDR3 is TGCAGTGCTTACAACAGGGGCGACTATGGCTACACCTTC.

This clonotype was seen repeatedly, ten times or more. This chain links TRBV5-6 with TRBJ1-4, with a possible D match to TRBD1 (5 bases). Trimming removed 1 base at V and 8 bases at J, with 9 bases between. The CDR3 has 13 amino acids. Looked up from germline, CDR1 is SGHDT and CDR2 is YYEEEE. This CDR3 is CASSLRGGEKLFF. CDR3 DNA sequence: TGTGCCAGCAGCTTGAGGGGTGGAGAAAAACTGTTTTTT.

This clonotype has at least ten counts. The chain links TRBV14 to TRBJ2-5, with D uncertain. The CDR3 consists of 13 residues. Germline CDR1 is SGHDN and CDR2 is FVKESK. The germline V and J ends were trimmed by 7 bases and 1 base, with 10 bases remaining between them. CDR3 in amino acids: CASNLNSQETQYF. The CDR3 DNA follows: TGTGCCAGCAACCTTAATAGCCAAGAGACCCAGTACTTC.

This clonotype was found many times. The rearrangement uses TRBV5-1 and TRBJ2-2, with 11 positions matching TRBD2. The CDR3 consists of 16 residues. V shed 4 bases and J 4 bases; nucleotides not matched to a gene: 6. Germline V gives CDR1 SGHRS, CDR2 YFSETQ. The chain's CDR3 is CASSLSGGATTGELFF. CDR3 coding DNA: TGCGCCAGCAGCCTTAGCGGGGGGGCGACCACCGGGGAGCTGTTTTTT.

In its sample, this clonotype was seen a few times. The rearrangement links TRBV7-2 to TRBJ1-1; D is possibly TRBD1 (5 bases). Germline V gives CDR1 SGHTA, CDR2 FQGNSA. This CDR3 has 13 residues. Trimming left V 5 bases short and J 1 base short, with 8 bases between. The CDR3 sequence: CASSSTGNTEAFF. In nucleotides, the CDR3 is TGTGCCAGCAGCAGTACAGGGAACACTGAAGCTTTCTTT.

The chain carries TRBV6-1 and TRBJ1-6; 7 nucleotides match TRBD1. Germline CDR1 is MNHNS and CDR2 is SASEGT. The CDR3 is 15 amino acids. After removal of 2 bases from V and 8 bases from J, the junction contained 6 bases not matched to a gene. Here the CDR3 reads CASSEHPGGDSPLHF. The CDR3 nucleotides read TGTGCCAGCAGTGAACATCCAGGGGGGGATTCACCCCTCCACTTT.

This clonotype has at least ten counts. The chain joins TRBV6-6 to TRBJ1-6; TRBD1 agrees at 9 bases. V shed 4 bases, J shed 7 bases, and the junction held 8 bases outside the gene matches. Looked up from germline, CDR1 is MNHNY and CDR2 is SVGAGI (reference sequence). The CDR3 is made up of 16 amino acids. For the CDR3, the DNA is TGTGCCAGCAGTTCGATCTCCGGGACAGGGAATTCACCCCTCCACTTT. Translated, it gives CASSSISGTGNSPLHF.

There are a few counts of this clonotype. The chain couples TRBV3-1 to TRBJ2-7, with TRBD1 as a possible D gene (6 bases). Trimming cost V 2 bases and J 5 bases, with 16 bases left between them. The CDR3 sequence is 15 residues long. In germline, CDR1 is LGHDT, CDR2 YNNKEL (reference sequence). DNA of the CDR3: TGTGCCAGCAGCCAAAGGCTGGCTCCAGGGGACGAGCAGTACTTC. Translated: CASSQRLAPGDEQYF.

This clonotype was seen ten or more times. This chain joins TRBV15 and TRBJ2-5, with D perhaps matching TRBD1 or TRBD2 (6 bases each). Germline CDR1 LNHNV, CDR2 YYDKDF (reference sequence). Trimming left V 7 bases short and J 2 bases short, with 11 bases between. The length of the CDR3 is 13 residues. The CDR3 bases are TGTGCCACCACGGGGGCATTTCAAGAGACCCAGTACTTC. As protein: CATTGAFQETQYF. Combining the CDR3 with reference TRBV15 and TRBJ2-5 gives the whole variable domain DAMVIQNPRYQVTQFGKPVTLSCSQTLNHNVMYWYQQKSSQAPKLLFHYYDKDFNNEADTPDNFQSRRPNTSFCFLDIRSPGLGDTAMYLCATTGAFQETQYFGPGTRLLVL.

This clonotype was seen at least ten times. J is TRBJ2-7 and V is TRBV5-4; no reliable D call. This CDR3 is 12 amino acids long. Germline CDR1 and CDR2: SGHNT and YYREEE (reference sequence). Between the trimmed V and J ends, which lost 2 bases and 2 bases, there was a span of 5 bases. The CDR3 sequence: CASSFFPYEQYF. The CDR3 DNA is TGTGCCAGCAGCTTCTTTCCCTACGAGCAGTACTTC.

V usage is TRBV14 and J usage is TRBJ2-7, with D possibly TRBD2 on 7 matching bases. Germline V gene data show CDR1 as SGHDN and CDR2 as FVKESK. This CDR3 is built from 16 residues. Between the trimmed V and J ends, which lost 4 bases and 3 bases, there was a span of 19 bases. CDR3 residues: CASSPRSGGLFYEQYF. The CDR3 coding sequence is TGTGCCAGCAGCCCGCGGTCCGGGGGGCTTTTCTACGAGCAGTACTTC.

The V and J genes are TRBV20-1 and TRBJ2-7, with D possibly matching TRBD1 (6 bases). Germline CDR1 DFQATT, CDR2 SNEGSKA (reference sequence). Trimming left V 2 bases short and J 0 bases short, with 11 bases between. The CDR3 sequence is 14 residues long. This chain's CDR3 is CSARRRQASYEQYF. The CDR3 DNA reads as TGCAGTGCTAGACGTCGACAGGCCTCCTACGAGCAGTACTTC.

By share of the sample, this clonotype is medium-sized. The genes are TRBV12-3 or TRBV12-4 and TRBJ2-5; D assignment may be TRBD1 or TRBD2 (5 bases each). Trimming left V 5 bases short and J 4 bases short, with 17 bases between. The CDR3 runs 15 residues. The CDR3 coding sequence is TGTGCCAGCAGTCCTGGGGGTGTTGGAGGAGAGACCCAGTACTTC. Protein product: CASSPGGVGGETQYF.

V usage is TRBV20-1 and J usage is TRBJ1-4; 7 nucleotides line up with TRBD1. Trimming removed 4 bases from V and 8 bases from J; junction bases left unmatched: 10. Germline assignment: CDR1 DFQATT and CDR2 SNEGSKA (reference sequence). This CDR3 has 14 amino acids. Written as DNA, the CDR3 is TGCAGTGCTAAGGATGACAGGGAGTTAGAAAAACTGTTTTTT. It yields the protein CSAKDDRELEKLFF.

This clonotype has a handful of counts. CDR3 in DNA: TGTGCCAGCAGTCCCCGACAGGCGCGCTCCTACGAGCAGTACTTC. Translated, it gives CASSPRQARSYEQYF. V gene TRBV12-3 or TRBV12-4 combines with J gene TRBJ2-7, with D possibly being TRBD1 (6 bases). The CDR3 loop spans 15 amino acids. V shed 5 bases and J shed 0 bases, with 14 bases lying between them.